Following are 32 T cell receptor beta chains from one sample sequenced in a study of human T cells and chemical hapten exposure. Time point reported: patch test 3, about 24 weeks after DPC sensitization. Specified treatment: therapeutic diphenylcyclopropenone sensitization with weekly scalp DPC. TCRdb used MiXCR to reprocess the RACE reads, holding one entry per CDR3 protein. The table shows under 100,000 distinct CDR3 sequences, with more than 10% occurring only once. This specimen consisted of whole blood, obtained in connection with sensitization to the hapten diphenylcyclopropenone (DPC). These receptors all come from a woman in her fifties or sixties with alopecia areata. Some clones in this sample may be carry-over from other donors' samples.

As for this clonotype: This may be a read error, as it is one base from a much larger clone. Without the conserved terminal phenylalanine or tryptophan, this CDR3 likely stems from a read error. The chain combines TRBV20-1 with TRBJ1-1; no firm D call. CDR1 is DFQATT and CDR2 is SNEGSKA in the germline V gene (reference sequence). Trimming cost V 6 bases and J 1 base, with 6 bases left between them. CDR3 length equals 11 residues. CDR3 DNA: TGCAGTGCCAACCCGAACACTGAAGCTTTCCTT. This translates into CSANPNTEAFL.

This clonotype has a handful of counts. This rearrangement joins TRBV6-2 or TRBV6-3 to TRBJ1-1; weak D call: TRBD1 (5 bases). The CDR3 loop spans 12 amino acids. CDR1 and CDR2 (germline): MNHEY, SVGEGT. V was trimmed by 5 bases and J by 5 bases, leaving 9 bases between them. Written as DNA, the CDR3 is TGTGCCAGCAGTGACCGACAGACTGAAGCTTTCTTT. This translates into CASSDRQTEAFF.

This clonotype was seen many times. The gene calls are TRBV4-2 and TRBJ2-2; D not resolved. Germline V gives CDR1 LGHNA, CDR2 YNFKEQ. The CDR3 spans 13 residues. V was trimmed by 0 bases and J by 7 bases, leaving 6 bases between them. The CDR3 protein is CASSQDTNGELFF. The CDR3 region has the DNA TGTGCCAGCAGCCAAGACACAAACGGGGAGCTGTTTTTT.

This chain's CDR3 is CSVGWWDEQFF. The CDR3 nucleotides are TGCAGCGTTGGATGGTGGGATGAGCAGTTCTTC. The chain uses TRBV29-1 and TRBJ2-1; D uncertain. The V end lost 4 bases, the J end lost 8 bases, and 9 bases lay between the germline ends. The CDR3 loop spans 11 amino acids. CDR1 and CDR2 (germline): SQVTM, ANQGSEA.

The V call is TRBV7-6, the J call TRBJ2-2; D possibly matches TRBD1 or TRBD2 (6 bases each). The CDR3 is 16 amino acids. V lost 3 bases to trimming and J lost 2 bases, with 13 bases between them. CDR1 and CDR2 from the germline V gene are SGHVS and FNYEAQ. In DNA form, the CDR3 reads TGTGCCAGCAGCTTTCTCGGGGGCTCCAACACCGGGGAGCTGTTTTTT. Its protein product is CASSFLGGSNTGELFF.

The V call is TRBV3-1, the J call TRBJ1-2, with a weak D call TRBD1 (6 bases). Trimming pared 4 bases from V and 2 bases from J, leaving 8 bases between. The CDR3 loop spans 13 amino acids. CDR1 LGHDT and CDR2 YNNKEL come from the germline V gene (reference sequence). This chain's CDR3 is CASSPRGNYGYTF. CDR3 DNA: TGTGCCAGCAGCCCAAGGGGGAACTATGGCTACACCTTC.

This chain joins TRBV10-1 and TRBJ2-1, with a tentative D call TRBD2 (5 bases). V was shortened by 4 bases and J by 7 bases, with 11 bases between the two germline ends. The CDR3 length is 13 residues. The germline CDR1 and CDR2 sequences are WNHNN and SYGVQD (reference sequence). The CDR3 bases are TGCGCCAGCAGTGGACGGGGATTTAATGAGCAGTTCTTC. The encoded protein is CASSGRGFNEQFF.

This clonotype was detected ten times or more. V and J are TRBV7-9 and TRBJ2-1, with D tentatively TRBD2 (6 bases). There are 13 residues in the CDR3. Germline assignment: CDR1 SEHNR and CDR2 FQNEAQ (reference sequence). The V gene lost 1 base and the J gene lost 8 bases, with 9 bases spanning the gap. The CDR3 loop reads CASSLGGDYEQFF. The CDR3, as DNA: TGTGCCAGCAGCTTAGGGGGGGACTATGAGCAGTTCTTC.

Ten or more counts support this clonotype. The rearrangement joins TRBV5-1 to TRBJ1-1; unclear D gene. Between the trimmed V and J ends, which lost 4 bases and 6 bases, there was a span of 13 bases. The CDR3 loop spans 13 amino acids. In germline, CDR1 is SGHRS, CDR2 YFSETQ. In DNA, the CDR3 is TGCGCCAGCAGCACTACAGTAACCTCTGAAGCTTTCTTT. Its translation is CASSTTVTSEAFF.

As concerns this clonotype: This could be a read error, since a much larger clone is one nucleotide away. The chain joins TRBV6-5 to TRBJ1-2; 9 bases are a match to TRBD1. Losses at the gene ends were 5 bases for V and 6 bases for J; bases not matched to a gene: 7. The CDR3 is 14 residues long. The germline CDR1 and CDR2 sequences are MNHEY and SVGAGI. CDR3 bases: TGTGCCAGCAGTAATGCCGGACAGGGGCATGGCTACACCTTC. This gives the protein CASSNAGQGHGYTF.

The chain links TRBV7-2 to TRBJ2-1, with a possible D match to TRBD2 (5 bases). Germline-derived CDR1 and CDR2 are SGHTA and FQGNSA. This CDR3 is built from 17 residues. Trimming took 0 bases from V and 7 from J, leaving 19 bases between them. The CDR3 nucleotides read TGTGCCAGCAGCTTAGCCATAGACTATAGCGCGAGAAATGAGCAGTTCTTC. Its protein is CASSLAIDYSARNEQFF. The full variable domain, with the rest looked up from reference TRBV7-2 and TRBJ2-1, is GAGVSQSPSNKVTEKGKDVELRCDPISGHTALYWYRQSLGQGLEFLIYFQGNSAPDKSGLPSDRFSAERTGGSVSTLTIQRTQQEDSAVYLCASSLAIDYSARNEQFFGPGTRLTVL.

The table lists this clonotype with many counts. This chain connects TRBV25-1 to TRBJ2-7; 7 bases are shared with TRBD2. Unmatched junction bases numbered 14, after V lost 7 bases and J lost 5 bases. Looked up from germline, CDR1 is MGHDK and CDR2 is SYGVNS. The CDR3 contains 15 residues. The CDR3 DNA sequence: TGTGCCAGCAACTCCTTCGGGCGGGAGAAGGACGAGCAGTACTTC. As protein: CASNSFGREKDEQYF.

The rearrangement joins TRBV6-1 to TRBJ2-5; a possible D gene is TRBD2 (6 bases). Trimming took 1 base from V and 9 from J, leaving 21 bases between them. The V gene's germline CDR1 is MNHNS and CDR2 SASEGT. CDR3 length equals 16 residues. The CDR3 sequence is CASSEVGGSKGGPQYF. The CDR3 nucleotides read TGTGCCAGCAGTGAAGTCGGCGGATCCAAAGGAGGGCCCCAGTACTTC.

In its sample, this clonotype was seen many times. The rearrangement links TRBV5-4 to TRBJ2-1, with a weak D call TRBD2 (5 bases). The CDR3 sequence is 17 residues long. The germline V gene has CDR1 SGHNT and CDR2 YYREEE (reference sequence). The V gene lost 4 bases and the J gene lost 0 bases, with 17 bases spanning the gap. CDR3 amino acids: CASSRGLPTSSYNEQFF. Written as DNA, the CDR3 is TGTGCCAGCAGCCGAGGACTTCCTACGAGCTCCTACAATGAGCAGTTCTTC. The complete variable domain, with remaining parts taken from reference TRBV5-4 and TRBJ2-1, reads ETGVTQSPTHLIKTRGQQVTLRCSSQSGHNTVSWYQQALGQGPQFIFQYYREEENGRGNFPPRFSGLQFPNYSSELNVNALELDDSALYLCASSRGLPTSSYNEQFFGPGTRLTVL.

This clonotype was found many times. The chain uses TRBV20-1 and TRBJ1-5, with 8 bases matching TRBD1. After removal of 1 base from V and 5 bases from J, the junction contained 7 bases not matched to a gene. Germline V gene sequence: CDR1 DFQATT, CDR2 SNEGSKA (reference sequence). The CDR3 sequence is 15 residues long. The CDR3 coding sequence is TGCAGTGCTAGAGCGACAGGGGCTTTGGATCAGCCCCAGCATTTT. It yields the protein CSARATGALDQPQHF.

This clonotype was counted many times. The gene calls are TRBV7-2 and TRBJ2-7; 7 bases are shared with TRBD2. V lost 5 bases and J lost 3; bases outside the gene matches: 10. The CDR3 has 15 amino acids. The germline CDR1 and CDR2 sequences are SGHTA and FQGNSA. The CDR3 loop reads CASSRGGGGDYEQYF. CDR3 bases: TGTGCCAGCAGCCGCGGGGGAGGAGGAGACTACGAGCAGTACTTC.

This clonotype was counted many times. The V gene is TRBV5-6, the J gene TRBJ2-7, with D perhaps TRBD1 (6 bases). Germline V gene data show CDR1 as SGHDT and CDR2 as YYEEEE. The V and J ends lost 1 base and 0 bases respectively, with 11 bases between them. The CDR3 runs to 15 residues. As DNA, the CDR3 is TGTGCCAGCAGCTTGCTAGGACAGAGCTCCTACGAGCAGTACTTC. Its translation: CASSLLGQSSYEQYF.

This chain joins TRBV7-6 and TRBJ2-3; D is perhaps TRBD2 (5 bases). This CDR3 has 14 residues. The V gene's germline CDR1 is SGHVS and CDR2 FNYEAQ. V lost 1 base and J 2 bases, leaving 7 bases between the germline ends. The CDR3 nucleotides are TGTGCCAGCAGCTTAGGGACTTACACAGATACGCAGTATTTT. Its translation is CASSLGTYTDTQYF.

V is TRBV27 and J is TRBJ2-2; 7 nucleotides agree with TRBD2. V was clipped by 6 bases and J by 6 bases; unmatched bases: 10. The CDR3 is 15 residues long. Germline CDR1 reads MNHEY; CDR2 reads SMNVEV (reference sequence). CDR3 residues: CASRDFSGVAGELFF. The CDR3 DNA sequence: TGTGCCAGCAGGGACTTCAGCGGGGTGGCCGGGGAGCTGTTTTTT.

The chain couples TRBV19 to TRBJ2-6; a weak D match, TRBD2 (6 bases). Germline CDR1 and CDR2: LNHDA and SQIVND (reference sequence). V was cut by 1 base and J by 2 bases, with 6 bases left in between. The CDR3 sequence is 15 residues long. DNA of the CDR3: TGTGCCAGTAGTATAGGGGGGGCTGGGGCCAACGTCCTGACTTTC. Amino acids: CASSIGGAGANVLTF.

The chain is built from TRBV24-1 and TRBJ2-1; no clear D. Trimming cost V 9 bases and J 7 bases, with 9 bases left between them. Germline lookup yields CDR1 KGHDR and CDR2 SFDVKD. The CDR3 runs to 11 residues. The CDR3 DNA reads as TGTGCCACCGCCACTTTGAATGAGCAGTTCTTC. It is translated as CATATLNEQFF.

This clonotype has a handful of counts. This chain connects TRBV29-1 to TRBJ2-1, with TRBD2 identical over 9 bases. The CDR3 sequence is 12 residues long. The germline CDR1 and CDR2 sequences are SQVTM and ANQGSEA. J gave up 10 bases and V 6 bases, and 7 bases lay outside the gene matches. This CDR3 reads CSVGTSSREQFF. For the CDR3, the DNA is TGCAGCGTCGGGACTAGCTCCCGAGAGCAGTTCTTC.

This clonotype was detected ten times or more. The chain recombines TRBV20-1 with TRBJ2-3; the match to TRBD2 covers 8 bases. The CDR3 is 15 residues long. From germline, CDR1 is DFQATT and CDR2 SNEGSKA (reference sequence). The V segment lost 3 bases and the J segment 1 base; nucleotides outside the gene matches: 6. The CDR3 nucleotides are TGCAGTGCTAGGCGTGTGACTAGCGGCACAGATACGCAGTATTTT. It encodes CSARRVTSGTDTQYF.

This clonotype occurred many times. The chain recombines TRBV21-1 with TRBJ1-2; the D call in the table, TRBD1, was not verified against the DNA. TRBV21-1 counts as a pseudogene. This CDR3 has 14 residues. The CDR3 bases are TGTGCCAGCAGCAATGGACAGGGACCCAAGTACTACACCTTC. Residues: CASSNGQGPKYYTF.

This clonotype was seen a few times. The chain combines TRBV7-3 with TRBJ2-7; 7 nucleotides align to TRBD1. CDR1 SGHTA and CDR2 FQGTGA come from the germline V gene. The J segment lost 5 bases and the V segment lost 2 bases, leaving 6 bases of the junction unmatched. The CDR3 runs 14 residues. CDR3 DNA sequence: TGTGCCAGCAGCTTAGAGACAGGGATACACGAGCAGTACTTC. Translating it yields CASSLETGIHEQYF.

This clonotype was recorded many times. Here the CDR3 reads CSGVGTRAEEQFF. The DNA of the CDR3 is TGCAGCGGGGTGGGGACTAGGGCAGAAGAGCAGTTCTTC. This rearrangement joins TRBV29-1 to TRBJ2-1, with TRBD2 matching 8 bases. CDR1 and CDR2 from the germline V gene are SQVTM and ANQGSEA. Germline trimming cut 7 bases from V and 10 bases from J; bases unmatched to any gene: 12. CDR3 length equals 13 residues.

In this sample, this clonotype turned up many times. V is TRBV11-3 and J is TRBJ2-5, with D tentatively TRBD1 (6 bases). This CDR3 contains 15 residues. V lost 1 base to trimming and J lost 0 bases, with 9 bases between them. Germline CDR1 is SGHNT and CDR2 is YENEEA. CDR3 residues: CASSLGYRDQETQYF. The DNA of the CDR3 is TGTGCCAGCAGCTTAGGGTACAGGGACCAAGAGACCCAGTACTTC.

This clonotype was observed at least ten times. The V and J genes are TRBV7-2 and TRBJ2-2; D gene uncertain. Germline assignment: CDR1 SGHTA and CDR2 FQGNSA. V was pared by 5 bases and J by 0 bases, with 16 bases between. This CDR3 is built from 17 residues. The CDR3 DNA reads TGTGCCAGCAGCCCCCTGAGAAGGGTGACGAACACCGGGGAGCTGTTTTTT. Its translation: CASSPLRRVTNTGELFF.

For the CDR3, the DNA is TGTGCCAGCTCTCCTAGACACCTACCCCAAGGAACCCAGTACTTC. Translation gives CASSPRHLPQGTQYF. The chain couples TRBV18 to TRBJ2-5, with D hard to call. Looked up from germline, CDR1 is KGHSH and CDR2 is LQKENI. Trimming left V 6 bases short and J 8 bases short, with 22 bases between. This CDR3 has 15 residues. The variable domain in full, completed from reference TRBV18 and TRBJ2-5, reads NAGVMQNPRHLVRRRGQEARLRCSPMKGHSHVYWYRQLPEEGLKFMVYLQKENIIDESGMPKERFSAEFPKEGPSILRIQQVVRGDSAAYFCASSPRHLPQGTQYFGPGTRLLVL.

The chain uses TRBV20-1 and TRBJ2-2, with TRBD2 matching 12 bases. The CDR3 covers 18 residues. Germline V gene lookup returns CDR1 DFQATT and CDR2 SNEGSKA (reference sequence). V lost 5 bases to trimming and J lost 5 bases; unmatched junction nucleotides: 15. CDR3 region: CSAPSPGLAGGLTGELFF. In DNA, the CDR3 is TGCAGTGCTCCCAGTCCGGGGCTAGCGGGAGGGCTTACCGGGGAGCTGTTTTTT.

This clonotype was seen a few times. The V call is TRBV29-1, the J call TRBJ1-5; 8 bases fit TRBD1. Germline values: CDR1 SQVTM, CDR2 ANQGSEA. The CDR3 contains 13 residues. The V gene end was trimmed by 4 bases and the J gene end by 3 bases; junction bases not matched to a gene: 2. The CDR3 coding sequence is TGCAGCGTTGGACAGGGGCTCAATCAGCCCCAGCATTTT. Translation: CSVGQGLNQPQHF.

This clonotype was found a few times. The chain has TRBV12-3 or TRBV12-4 and TRBJ1-1; 12 nucleotides align to TRBD1. The CDR3 is 16 amino acids. The trim removed 6 bases at V and 4 bases at J, leaving 9 bases unmatched. CDR3 region: CASSPWDRGPGTEAFF. DNA of the CDR3: TGTGCCAGCAGCCCTTGGGACAGGGGGCCGGGCACTGAAGCTTTCTTT.